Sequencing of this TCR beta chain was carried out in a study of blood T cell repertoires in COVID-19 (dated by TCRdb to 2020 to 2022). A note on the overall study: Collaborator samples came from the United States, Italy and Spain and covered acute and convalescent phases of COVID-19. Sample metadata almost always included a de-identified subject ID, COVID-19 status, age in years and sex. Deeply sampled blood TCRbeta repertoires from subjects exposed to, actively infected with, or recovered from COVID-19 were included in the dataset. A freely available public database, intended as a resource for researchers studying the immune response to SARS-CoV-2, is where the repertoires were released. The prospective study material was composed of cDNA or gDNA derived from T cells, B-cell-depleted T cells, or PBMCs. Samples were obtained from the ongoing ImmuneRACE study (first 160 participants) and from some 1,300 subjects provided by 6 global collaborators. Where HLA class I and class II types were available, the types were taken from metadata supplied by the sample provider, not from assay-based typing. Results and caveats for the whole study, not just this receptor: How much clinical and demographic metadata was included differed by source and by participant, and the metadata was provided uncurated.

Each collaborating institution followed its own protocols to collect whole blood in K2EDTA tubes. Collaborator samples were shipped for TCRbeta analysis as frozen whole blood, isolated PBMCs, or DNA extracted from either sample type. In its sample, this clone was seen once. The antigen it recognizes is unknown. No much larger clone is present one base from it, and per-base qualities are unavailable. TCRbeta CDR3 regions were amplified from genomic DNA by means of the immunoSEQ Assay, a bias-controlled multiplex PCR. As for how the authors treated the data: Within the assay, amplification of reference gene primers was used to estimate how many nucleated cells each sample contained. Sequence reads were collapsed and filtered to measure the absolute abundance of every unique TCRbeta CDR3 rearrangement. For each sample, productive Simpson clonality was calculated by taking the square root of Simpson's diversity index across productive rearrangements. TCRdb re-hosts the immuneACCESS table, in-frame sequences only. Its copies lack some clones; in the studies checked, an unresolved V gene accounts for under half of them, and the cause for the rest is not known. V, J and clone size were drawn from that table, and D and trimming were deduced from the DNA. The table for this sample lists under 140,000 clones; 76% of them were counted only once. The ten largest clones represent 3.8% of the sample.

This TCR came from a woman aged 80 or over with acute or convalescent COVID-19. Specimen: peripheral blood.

The bases are TGTGCCAGCAGCTTGGATCTAGCGGGGGGTGAGCAGTTCTTC. This encodes CASSLDLAGGEQFF. The V and J segments used are TRBV5-4 and TRBJ2-1, with 11 junctional bases fitting TRBD2. Here V drops 0 bases and J drops 9 bases, and the junction holds 2 bases not matched to any gene. CDR1 and CDR2, per the germline V gene (reference sequence), are SGHNT and YYREEE. There are 14 amino acids in the CDR3, from cysteine to phenylalanine inclusive. Solely the CDR3 DNA is kept, with 42 bases framed from the first base.